One and the same sample provided the 24 T cell receptor beta chains below, sequenced in a study of T cells in Graves' hyperthyroidism and ophthalmopathy. Amplification of TCR beta CDR3 regions was performed using RNA transcripts as template. The HTBI primer set drove a first-round RT-PCR of the TCR CDR3. TCRdb re-called the multiplex PCR reads through MiXCR, storing one row per CDR3 protein. The sample holds about 400,000 distinct CDR3 sequences, about 15% seen once. The source material was blood. The receptors stem from a woman in her twenties or thirties with Graves' hyperthyroidism.

This clonotype was seen at least ten times. The chain uses TRBV18 and TRBJ2-7, with D perhaps matching TRBD2 (6 bases). The V and J ends lost 3 bases and 5 bases respectively, with 17 bases between them. The CDR3 spans 15 residues. Germline V gives CDR1 KGHSH, CDR2 LQKENI. CDR3 region: CASSPGGRSVDEQYF. In DNA, the CDR3 is TGTGCCAGCTCACCGGGAGGTAGGAGCGTGGACGAGCAGTACTTC. Full variable domain (missing parts from reference TRBV18 and TRBJ2-7): NAGVMQNPRHLVRRRGQEARLRCSPMKGHSHVYWYRQLPEEGLKFMVYLQKENIIDESGMPKERFSAEFPKEGPSILRIQQVVRGDSAAYFCASSPGGRSVDEQYFGPGTRLTVT.

A few counts support this clonotype. The chain is built from TRBV7-8 and TRBJ1-1; D possibly corresponds to TRBD1 (6 bases). Trimming left V 5 bases short and J 7 bases short, with 23 bases between. Germline V gene sequence: CDR1 SGHVS, CDR2 FQNEAQ. The CDR3 has 16 amino acids. The CDR3 DNA sequence: TGTGCCAGCAGCCCACTTTGGGGAGGGGGGGGTAGTGAAGCTTTCTTT. It codes for CASSPLWGGGGSEAFF. Complete variable domain (other parts from reference TRBV7-8 and TRBJ1-1): GAGVSQSPRYKVAKRGQDVALRCDPISGHVSLFWYQQALGQGPEFLTYFQNEAQLDKSGLPSDRFFAERPEGSVSTLKIQRTQQEDSAVYLCASSPLWGGGGSEAFFGQGTRLTVV.

The chain recombines TRBV20-1 with TRBJ1-2, with 7 bases matching TRBD1. CDR1 DFQATT and CDR2 SNEGSKA come from the germline V gene (reference sequence). CDR3 length: 14 amino acids. The V gene end was trimmed by 5 bases and the J gene end by 5 bases; junction bases not matched to a gene: 11. CDR3 sequence reads: CSADGTAKLYGYTF. The CDR3 coding sequence is TGCAGTGCTGACGGGACAGCAAAGTTATATGGCTACACCTTC.

A few counts support this clonotype. The V call is TRBV13, the J call TRBJ2-1; TRBD1 or TRBD2 may be the D gene (6 bases each). The V gene's germline CDR1 is PRHDT and CDR2 FYEKMQ (reference sequence). Trimming cost V 1 base and J 1 base, with 14 bases left between them. The CDR3 has 17 residues. CDR3 loop: CASSLEAQGTSYNEQFF. The CDR3 DNA follows: TGTGCCAGCAGCTTAGAGGCCCAGGGGACTTCCTACAATGAGCAGTTCTTC.

This clonotype was recorded at least ten times. This chain links TRBV7-2 with TRBJ2-5; 7 bases align to TRBD2. The CDR3 has 15 residues. V trimming: 4 bases; J trimming: 4 bases; junction bases outside the gene matches: 9. Germline values: CDR1 SGHTA, CDR2 FQGNSA. The CDR3 loop reads CASSWWGGVGETQYF. CDR3 sequence (DNA): TGTGCCAGCAGCTGGTGGGGGGGAGTCGGAGAGACCCAGTACTTC.

The chain uses TRBV10-3 and TRBJ2-3; 8 bases line up with TRBD2. CDR1 is ENHRY, CDR2 SYGVKD, per germline. The CDR3 consists of 15 residues. The trim removed 7 bases at V and 4 bases at J, leaving 10 bases unmatched. CDR3 sequence: CAINAKREGSDTQYF. In DNA form, the CDR3 reads TGTGCCATCAATGCGAAACGGGAGGGATCAGATACGCAGTATTTT.

The V gene is TRBV19, the J gene TRBJ2-7, with TRBD2 identical over 13 bases. Germline V gene sequence: CDR1 LNHDA, CDR2 SQIVND (reference sequence). Unmatched junction bases numbered 7, after V lost 5 bases and J lost 3 bases. The CDR3 contains 16 residues. The CDR3: CASSEAGTSGIYEQYF. The CDR3 DNA follows: TGTGCCAGTAGTGAAGCCGGGACTAGCGGGATCTACGAGCAGTACTTC.

This clonotype appeared many times. The chain has TRBV24-1 and TRBJ1-5, with 7 bases that match TRBD1. The CDR3 consists of 14 residues. Per germline, CDR1 KGHDR and CDR2 SFDVKD. After removal of 3 bases from V and 4 bases from J, the junction contained 2 bases not matched to a gene. CDR3 sequence reads: CATSDEQGNQPQHF. CDR3 nucleotides: TGTGCCACCAGTGATGAACAGGGGAATCAGCCCCAGCATTTT.

This clonotype was detected a few times. The CDR3 coding sequence is TGCGCCAGCAGCTTGGTACCCGACTACGAGCAGTACTTC. This translates into CASSLVPDYEQYF. This sequence joins TRBV5-1 and TRBJ2-7; unclear D gene. Germline CDR1 reads SGHRS; CDR2 reads YFSETQ. V was pared by 0 bases and J by 3 bases, with 7 bases between. The CDR3 runs 13 residues. Filled out from reference TRBV5-1 and TRBJ2-7, the complete variable domain reads KAGVTQTPRYLIKTRGQQVTLSCSPISGHRSVSWYQQTPGQGLQFLFEYFSETQRNKGNFPGRFSGRQFSNSRSEMNVSTLELGDSALYLCASSLVPDYEQYFGPGTRLTVT.

This clonotype showed up just a few times. The rearrangement links TRBV28 to TRBJ1-1, with no clear D. The germline V gene has CDR1 MDHEN and CDR2 SYDVKM. Trimming cost V 8 bases and J 2 bases, with 3 bases left between them. The CDR3 has 10 amino acids. For the CDR3, the DNA is TGTGCCAGCTTAAACACTGAAGCTTTCTTT. Its protein product is CASLNTEAFF.

In its sample, this clonotype was seen many times. This rearrangement joins TRBV6-5 to TRBJ2-1, with D possibly being TRBD1 (5 bases). Between the trimmed V and J ends, which lost 2 bases and 10 bases, there was a span of 15 bases. Germline-derived CDR1 and CDR2 are MNHEY and SVGAGI. CDR3 length: 14 residues. The CDR3 loop is CASSYNAGQGEQFF. The CDR3 coding sequence is TGTGCCAGCAGTTACAATGCTGGGCAGGGCGAGCAGTTCTTC.

This clonotype was counted many times. The rearrangement links TRBV29-1 to TRBJ1-1, with D tentatively TRBD1 (5 bases). V lost 3 bases, J lost 4 bases, and 18 bases lay in between. This CDR3 is built from 15 residues. Germline V gene sequence: CDR1 SQVTM, CDR2 ANQGSEA. CDR3 in DNA: TGCAGCGTTGAGGAGTCAGGGAGGGTGGGCACTGAAGCTTTCTTT. Translating it yields CSVEESGRVGTEAFF.

This chain links TRBV12-3 or TRBV12-4 with TRBJ2-1; 12 bases map to TRBD2. This CDR3 contains 15 residues. V dropped 6 bases and J dropped 7; count of bases not matched to a gene: 7. CDR3: CASSLTSGSTNEQFF. CDR3 DNA sequence: TGTGCCAGCAGCCTGACTAGCGGGAGCACTAATGAGCAGTTCTTC.

This clonotype appeared a few times. The chain employs TRBV5-1 and TRBJ2-2; D is possibly TRBD2 (5 bases). V was pared by 0 bases and J by 1 base, with 7 bases between. Germline-derived CDR1 and CDR2 are SGHRS and YFSETQ. This CDR3 has 15 amino acids. The CDR3 region is CASSLETRNTGELFF. CDR3 DNA sequence: TGCGCCAGCAGCTTGGAAACTAGGAACACCGGGGAGCTGTTTTTT.

This clonotype was found once. The chain combines TRBV24-1 with TRBJ2-1, with 14 bases identical to TRBD2. This CDR3 spans 17 amino acids. Looked up from germline, CDR1 is KGHDR and CDR2 is SFDVKD. The J segment lost 4 bases and the V segment lost 2 bases, leaving 3 bases of the junction unmatched. The CDR3 loop is CATSDWGTSGSYNEQFF. CDR3 sequence (DNA): TGTGCCACCAGTGATTGGGGGACTAGCGGGAGTTACAATGAGCAGTTCTTC.

This clonotype was observed a handful of times. V is TRBV30 and J is TRBJ1-6, with unresolved D. This CDR3 is 14 amino acids long. Trimming took off 1 base at V and 10 bases at J, with 14 bases between the two ends. The germline gives CDR1 GTSNPN, CDR2 SVGIG (reference sequence). The CDR3 here is CAWSARGGGSPLHF. The CDR3 region has the DNA TGTGCCTGGAGTGCTCGGGGAGGAGGGTCACCCCTCCACTTT.

There are a few counts of this clonotype. The chain employs TRBV29-1 and TRBJ1-6; no reliable D call. V lost 6 bases and J 7 bases, leaving 19 bases between the germline ends. Germline CDR1 SQVTM, CDR2 ANQGSEA. CDR3 length equals 15 residues. The CDR3 region has the DNA TGCAGCGTGGAACAAAACGGGCAGGAAAATTCACCCCTCCACTTT. Translated: CSVEQNGQENSPLHF.

The chain links TRBV29-1 to TRBJ2-1; no definite D call. Germline CDR1 is SQVTM and CDR2 is ANQGSEA. V was shortened by 6 bases and J by 4 bases, with 10 bases between the two germline ends. The CDR3 loop spans 12 amino acids. In DNA, the CDR3 is TGCAGCGTCTCCGACTTTTACAATGAGCAGTTCTTC. Protein sequence: CSVSDFYNEQFF.

This clonotype was seen repeatedly, ten times or more. V gene TRBV3-1 combines with J gene TRBJ1-1; unclear D gene. CDR3 length: 15 amino acids. The V end was cut by 3 bases, the J end by 0 bases, with 11 bases between. Germline CDR1 reads LGHDT; CDR2 reads YNNKEL (reference sequence). In DNA form, the CDR3 reads TGTGCCAGCAGCCAGCCCGGCGGAATGAACACTGAAGCTTTCTTT. This sequence encodes CASSQPGGMNTEAFF.

The table lists this clonotype with a few counts. The CDR3 reads CASGTGYSYNEQFF. Written as DNA, the CDR3 is TGTGCTAGTGGGACAGGATACTCCTACAATGAGCAGTTCTTC. The chain combines TRBV12-5 with TRBJ2-1; TRBD1 might be the D (6 bases). This CDR3 contains 14 residues. Germline V gene lookup returns CDR1 LGHNT and CDR2 FRNRAP. Trimming cost V 6 bases and J 0 bases, with 9 bases left between them.

V and J are TRBV10-2 and TRBJ2-7, with D unclear. The CDR3 runs to 14 residues. Germline-derived CDR1 and CDR2 are WSHSY and SAAADI. V dropped 3 bases and J dropped 3 bases, with 12 bases sitting between them. The CDR3 coding sequence is TGCGCCAGCAGTGATCATGACAAGGACTACGAGCAGTACTTC. It yields the protein CASSDHDKDYEQYF.

This clonotype was seen only a few times. The gene calls are TRBV10-1 and TRBJ2-1; no reliable D call. This CDR3 is built from 14 residues. Germline loops: CDR1 WNHNN, CDR2 SYGVQD (reference sequence). Trimming stripped 3 bases from V and 1 base from J, with 7 bases between. The CDR3, as DNA: TGCGCCAGCAGTGAATGGGATTCCTACAATGAGCAGTTCTTC. Amino acid sequence: CASSEWDSYNEQFF.

This clonotype came up a few times. The gene calls are TRBV12-3 or TRBV12-4 and TRBJ1-2, with TRBD1 matching 8 bases. The CDR3 consists of 15 residues. The V and J ends lost 2 bases and 0 bases, in that order; junction bases with no gene match: 2. CDR3 residues: CASSLRQGSNYGYTF. DNA for the CDR3: TGTGCCAGCAGTTTAAGACAGGGGTCTAACTATGGCTACACCTTC.

The gene calls are TRBV20-1 and TRBJ2-7, with unresolved D. The germline gives CDR1 DFQATT, CDR2 SNEGSKA (reference sequence). This CDR3 contains 12 residues. CDR3 DNA sequence: TGCCCCGGTGGGAAGAAAGCCTACGAGCAGTACTTC. The encoded protein is CPGGKKAYEQYF.